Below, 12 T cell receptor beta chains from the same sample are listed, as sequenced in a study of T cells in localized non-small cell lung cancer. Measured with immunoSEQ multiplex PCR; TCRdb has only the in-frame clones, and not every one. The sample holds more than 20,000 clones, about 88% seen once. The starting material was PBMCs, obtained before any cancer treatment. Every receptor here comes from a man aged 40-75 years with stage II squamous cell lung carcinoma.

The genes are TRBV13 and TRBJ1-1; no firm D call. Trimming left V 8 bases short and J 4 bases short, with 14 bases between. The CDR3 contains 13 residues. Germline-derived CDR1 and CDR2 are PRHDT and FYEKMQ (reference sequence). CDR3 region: CASVLGGFTEAFF. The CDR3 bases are TGTGCCAGCGTTTTAGGAGGGTTCACTGAAGCTTTCTTT.

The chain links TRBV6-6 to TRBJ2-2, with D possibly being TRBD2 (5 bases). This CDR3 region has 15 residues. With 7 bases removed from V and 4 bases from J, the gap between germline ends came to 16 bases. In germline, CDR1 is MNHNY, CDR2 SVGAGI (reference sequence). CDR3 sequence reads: CASTRVLDVTGELFF. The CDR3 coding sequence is TGTGCCAGCACTAGGGTACTAGATGTCACCGGGGAGCTGTTTTTT.

CDR3 loop: CASSQEPPPGETQYF. In DNA form, the CDR3 reads TGCGCCAGCAGCCAAGAACCCCCTCCGGGCGAGACGCAGTATTTT. The rearrangement uses TRBV4-1 and TRBJ2-3; D is uncertain. The germline gives CDR1 MGHRA, CDR2 YSYEKL. Deletions cut 0 bases from V and 9 bases from J, with 16 bases between. This CDR3 has 15 amino acids.

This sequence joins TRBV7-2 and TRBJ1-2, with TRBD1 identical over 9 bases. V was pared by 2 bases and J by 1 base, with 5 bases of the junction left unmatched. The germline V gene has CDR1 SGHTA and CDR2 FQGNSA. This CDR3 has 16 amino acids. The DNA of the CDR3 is TGTGCCAGCAGCTTAAGGGACAGGGCCCTTAACTATGGCTACACCTTC. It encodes CASSLRDRALNYGYTF.

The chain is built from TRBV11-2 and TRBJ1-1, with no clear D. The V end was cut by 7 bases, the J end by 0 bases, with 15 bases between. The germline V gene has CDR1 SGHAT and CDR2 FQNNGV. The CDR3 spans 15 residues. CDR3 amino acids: CASNPQTGLNTEAFF. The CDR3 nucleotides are TGTGCCAGCAACCCCCAAACCGGCCTGAACACTGAAGCTTTCTTT.

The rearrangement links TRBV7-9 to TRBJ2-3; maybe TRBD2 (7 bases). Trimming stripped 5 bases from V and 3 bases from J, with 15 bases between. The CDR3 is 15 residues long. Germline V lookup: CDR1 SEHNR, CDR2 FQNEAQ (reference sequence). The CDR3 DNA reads TGTGCCAGCAGCCCTAGAGGGGGGGGGACAGATACGCAGTATTTT. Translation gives CASSPRGGGTDTQYF.

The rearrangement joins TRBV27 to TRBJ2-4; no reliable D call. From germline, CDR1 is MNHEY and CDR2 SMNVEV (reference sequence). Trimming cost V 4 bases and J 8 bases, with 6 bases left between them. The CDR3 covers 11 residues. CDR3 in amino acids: CASSYGHIQYF. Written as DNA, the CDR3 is TGTGCCAGCAGTTACGGACACATTCAGTACTTC.

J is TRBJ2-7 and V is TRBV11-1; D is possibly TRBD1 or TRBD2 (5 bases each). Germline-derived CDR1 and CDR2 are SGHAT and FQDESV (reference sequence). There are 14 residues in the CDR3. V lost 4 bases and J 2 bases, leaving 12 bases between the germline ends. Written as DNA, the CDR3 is TGTGCCAGCAGCTCTTCCAGGGACCCCTACGAGCAGTACTTC. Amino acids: CASSSSRDPYEQYF. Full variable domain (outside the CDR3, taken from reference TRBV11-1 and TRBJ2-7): EAEVAQSPRYKITEKSQAVAFWCDPISGHATLYWYRQILGQGPELLVQFQDESVVDDSQLPKDRFSAERLKGVDSTLKIQPAELGDSAMYLCASSSSRDPYEQYFGPGTRLTVT.

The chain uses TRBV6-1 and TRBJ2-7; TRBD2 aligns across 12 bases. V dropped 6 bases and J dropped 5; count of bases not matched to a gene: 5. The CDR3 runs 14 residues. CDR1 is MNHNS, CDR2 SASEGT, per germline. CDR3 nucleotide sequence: TGTGCCAGCAGGCTAGCGGGAGGGCCCCACGAGCAGTACTTC. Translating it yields CASRLAGGPHEQYF.

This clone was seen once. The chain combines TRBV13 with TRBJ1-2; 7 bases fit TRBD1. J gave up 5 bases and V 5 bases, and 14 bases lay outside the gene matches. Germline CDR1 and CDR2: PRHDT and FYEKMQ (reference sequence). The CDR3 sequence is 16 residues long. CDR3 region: CASSLSEQGQSYGYTF. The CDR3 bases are TGTGCCAGCAGCCTCTCCGAACAGGGACAGTCTTATGGCTACACCTTC.

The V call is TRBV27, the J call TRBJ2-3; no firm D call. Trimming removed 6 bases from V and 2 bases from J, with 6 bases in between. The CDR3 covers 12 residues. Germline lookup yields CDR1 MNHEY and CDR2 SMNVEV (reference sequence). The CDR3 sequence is CASSRDTDTQYF. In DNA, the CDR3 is TGTGCCAGCAGCCGCGACACAGATACGCAGTATTTT.

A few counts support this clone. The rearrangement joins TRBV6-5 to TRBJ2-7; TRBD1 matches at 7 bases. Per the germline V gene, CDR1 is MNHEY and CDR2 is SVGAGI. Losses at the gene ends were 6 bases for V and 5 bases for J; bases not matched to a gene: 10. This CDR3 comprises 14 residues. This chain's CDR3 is CASSALQGSHEQYF. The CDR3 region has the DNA TGTGCCAGCAGCGCCTTACAGGGGTCCCACGAGCAGTACTTC.